This T cell receptor beta chain comes out of a study of cytomegalovirus exposure and HLA in healthy donors. PCR amplification relied on 60 Vbeta primers (plus 13 Jbeta primers). TCRdb's copy holds only in-frame clones and misses some; the assay was immunoSEQ multiplex PCR. This sample carries about 160,000 clones, roughly three quarters of them seen once, and the ten largest clones take under 1.5%. This clone has only a few counts. The CDR3 totals 15 residues. Trimming shortened V by 5 bases and J by 7 bases, and 18 bases separated the two germline ends. Germline lookup yields CDR1 SGHTA and CDR2 FQGNSA.

This TCR was sampled from a man in his sixties in good health and CMV-seronegative. Sequencing input: PBMCs. The V call is TRBV7-2, the J call TRBJ1-5, with no clear D. For the CDR3, the DNA is TGTGCCAGCAGCCCGGTTTCCGGGGTCAGCCAGCCCCAGCATTTT. It is translated as CASSPVSGVSQPQHF.